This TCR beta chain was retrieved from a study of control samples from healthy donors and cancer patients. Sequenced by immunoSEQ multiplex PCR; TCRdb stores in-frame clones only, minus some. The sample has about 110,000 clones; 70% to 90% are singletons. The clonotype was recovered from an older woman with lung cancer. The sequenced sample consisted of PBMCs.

DNA of the CDR3: TGTGCCAGCAGCTTCGGAATTGGGGGGGAGACCACAGATACGCAGTATTTT. The encoded protein is CASSFGIGGETTDTQYF. V is TRBV9 and J is TRBJ2-3; 7 bases line up with TRBD2. The length of the CDR3 is 17 residues. The V and J ends lost 4 bases and 2 bases, in that order; junction bases with no gene match: 13. Germline V CDR1 and CDR2: SGDLS, YYNGEE. The full variable domain, in which reference TRBV9 and TRBJ2-3 provide the parts outside the CDR3, is DSGVTQTPKHLITATGQRVTLRCSPRSGDLSVYWYQQSLDQGLQFLIQYYNGEERAKGNILERFSAQQFPDLHSELNLSSLELGDSALYFCASSFGIGGETTDTQYFGPGTRLTVL.